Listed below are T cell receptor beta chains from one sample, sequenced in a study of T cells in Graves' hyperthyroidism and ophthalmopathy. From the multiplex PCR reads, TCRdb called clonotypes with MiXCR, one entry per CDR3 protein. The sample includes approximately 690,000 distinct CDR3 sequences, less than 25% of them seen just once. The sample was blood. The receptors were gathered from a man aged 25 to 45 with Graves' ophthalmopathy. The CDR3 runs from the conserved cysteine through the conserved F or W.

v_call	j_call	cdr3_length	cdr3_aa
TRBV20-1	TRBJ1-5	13	CSARGGVGQPQHF
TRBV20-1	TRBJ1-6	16	CSATGARGLRNSPLHF
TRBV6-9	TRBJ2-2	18	CASSGSPRDGALTGELFF
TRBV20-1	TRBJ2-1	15	CSAEGEDRAIYEQFF
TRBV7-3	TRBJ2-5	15	CASSLRSTFGETQYF
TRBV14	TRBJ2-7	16	CASSQDGGQSSYEQYF
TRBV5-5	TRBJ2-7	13	CVSSREVSYEQYF
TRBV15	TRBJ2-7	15	CATSRDRGRGREQYF
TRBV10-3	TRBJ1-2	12	CAIKGTGDGYTF
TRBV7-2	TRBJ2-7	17	CASSTPVGTSGSYEQYF
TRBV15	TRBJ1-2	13	CATSRVGNYGYTF
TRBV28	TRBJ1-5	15	CASSSRTGGNQPQHF
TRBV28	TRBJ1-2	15	CASSLYDRGHRGYTF
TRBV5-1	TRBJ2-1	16	CATTAGTGYTYNEQFF
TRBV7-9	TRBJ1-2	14	CASSLRGFDYGYTF